These T cell receptor beta chains were read from a single sample in a study of CD8+CD57+ T cells in acquired aplastic anemia. TCRdb analysed the reads with MiXCR anew, one entry per CDR3 protein. The table shows 400,000 to 600,000 distinct CDR3 sequences, with roughly 34% occurring only once. Sequenced input: sorted CD4+, CD8+, or CD8+CD57+ T cells (not recorded which) from PBMCs. These receptor sequences come from a human donor with aplastic anemia. The CDR3 runs from the conserved cysteine through the conserved F or W. D genes are given only for firm matches. The size entry is marked missing in some rows and otherwise reads once, few, many or a size class.

abundance,j_gene,d_gene,v_gene,CDR3nt,CDR3aa
few,TRBJ1-4,TRBD1,TRBV5-6,TGTGCCAGCAGCGGTGGACAGGGCTTAGGTGAAAAACTGTTTTTT,CASSGGQGLGEKLFF
NA,TRBJ1-1,NA,TRBV20-1,TGCAGTGTAGACCTCGGACGGTGGAACACTGAAGCTTTCTTT,CSVDLGRWNTEAFF
NA,TRBJ2-2,NA,TRBV24-1,TGTGCCACCGGCAGCCCCACCAGGGAGCTGTTTTTT,CATGSPTRELFF
NA,TRBJ1-3,TRBD1,TRBV7-9,TGTGCCAGCAGCTCACAAGGGACAGGGGTTAACACCATATATTTT,CASSSQGTGVNTIYF
NA,TRBJ2-1,NA,TRBV7-3,TGTGCCAGCAGCGTAGTCGCGACTAGTTTAGGCAATGAGCAGTTCTTC,CASSVVATSLGNEQFF
few,TRBJ1-1,NA,TRBV9,TGTGCCAGCAGCGTAGGTGCTACGGCGAACACTGAAGCTTTCTTT,CASSVGATANTEAFF
NA,TRBJ1-2,NA,TRBV19,TGTGCCAGTAGTATTGGGGGGGGAGTCGGCTACACCTTC,CASSIGGGVGYTF
many,TRBJ2-5,NA,TRBV2,TGTGCCAGCAGTGAAGGGGTCAGCCAAGAGACCCAGTACTTC,CASSEGVSQETQYF
NA,TRBJ2-3,NA,TRBV24-1,TGTGCCACCAGTTTGGGACATAGCACAGATACGCAGTATTTT,CATSLGHSTDTQYF
few,TRBJ2-4,NA,TRBV11-1,TGTGCCAGCAGCCTAGGGGGGGGAGCGCAAGCCAAAAACATTCAGTACTTC,CASSLGGGAQAKNIQYF
many,TRBJ1-6,NA,TRBV20-1,TGCAGTGCTAGAGAGGCGGCAGGGATCAATTCACCCCTCCACTTT,CSAREAAGINSPLHF
NA,TRBJ2-5,NA,TRBV25-1,TGTGCCAGCAGCTTAAGGAGCCGGGAGACCCAGTACTTC,CASSLRSRETQYF
many,TRBJ2-3,NA,TRBV2,TGTGCCAGCAGTGTGGGGGACACAGATACGCAGTATTTT,CASSVGDTDTQYF
many,TRBJ2-1,NA,TRBV2,TGTGCCACCTCACAGGACAGAAACAATGAGCAGTTCTTC,CATSQDRNNEQFF
once,TRBJ2-5,TRBD2,TRBV20-1,TGCAGTGCTAGAGATTATACGGGGCTAGCGGGGGGCCAAGAGACCCAGTACTTC,CSARDYTGLAGGQETQYF
NA,TRBJ1-1,NA,TRBV20-1,TGCAGTGCTAGAGATTTTGTGGGATTTGGGACTGAAGCTTTCTTT,CSARDFVGFGTEAFF